Detailed here is one TCR beta chain. Its antigen is unknown. The entry originates in a study of cytomegalovirus exposure and HLA in healthy donors. Study-wide points: Later analysis associated a missense DCLRE1C variant with TCR beta V- and J-gene trimming. Exclusion as indistinguishable affected some V segments, including TRBV6-2 and TRBV6-3. In an earlier analysis, most TCR beta V segments were productive about 87% or about 30% of the time.

PCR involved 60 Vbeta and 13 Jbeta primers. Clones were read by immunoSEQ multiplex PCR, and TCRdb kept only the in-frame ones, dropping some. The table records around 130,000 clones, roughly 76% of them present only once. The germline V gene has CDR1 MNHNS and CDR2 SASEGT. The CDR3 covers 16 residues. J gave up 2 bases and V 4 bases, and 4 bases lay outside the gene matches. The clonotype was recovered from a female donor in good health and CMV-seronegative. Sequencing input: PBMCs. The rearrangement joins TRBV6-1 to TRBJ1-5; 11 positions match TRBD1. The CDR3 reads CASSGDRGSGNQPQHF. CDR3 coding DNA: TGTGCCAGCAGTGGGGACAGGGGGTCGGGCAATCAGCCCCAGCATTTT.